Below are 4 T cell receptor beta chains sequenced from a single sample in a study of post-analysis software for immune sequencing data. Findings and limits, study-wide: Patients had higher frequencies than controls of five or six TRBV segments, including TRBV5-6, TRBV5-1 and TRBV20-1.

Unique molecular identifiers tagged the TCR beta cDNA libraries. Via MiXCR, TCRdb re-called the PCR reads, giving one row per CDR3 protein. The data contain about 200,000 distinct CDR3 sequences, about 30% of them singletons. No antigen is known for these receptors. The sequencing input was blood. These receptors were taken from a girl aged 2 to 17 with multiple sclerosis.

There are many counts of this clonotype. The chain has TRBV10-3 and TRBJ1-6; 10 bases fit TRBD1. The CDR3 sequence is 16 residues long. Losses at the gene ends were 3 bases for V and 5 bases for J; bases not matched to a gene: 4. From germline, CDR1 is ENHRY and CDR2 SYGVKD. The CDR3 DNA sequence: TGTGCCATCAGTGACCCCGGGACAGGGGATAATTCACCCCTCCACTTT. This encodes CAISDPGTGDNSPLHF.

This clonotype was recorded at least ten times. This sequence joins TRBV28 and TRBJ2-7; possibly TRBD1 for D (6 bases). The CDR3 has 14 amino acids. Trimming cost V 2 bases and J 4 bases, with 12 bases left between them. Germline CDR1 is MDHEN and CDR2 is SYDVKM. As DNA, the CDR3 is TGTGCCAGCAGTTTACAGGAACAGGGTTACGAGCAGTACTTC. It encodes CASSLQEQGYEQYF.

Notes on this clonotype: A single base separates this from a much larger clone, so it may be a read error. The chain combines TRBV12-1 with TRBJ2-5; TRBD1 was called by the table and not checked on the DNA. TRBV12-1 has pseudogene status. The CDR3 is made up of 15 amino acids. The CDR3 bases are TGTGCCAGCAGCTTCCGGACAGTCAAACGAGAGACCCAGTACTTC. It is translated as CASSFRTVKRETQYF.

J is TRBJ2-7 and V is TRBV5-1, with 8 bases identical to TRBD1. CDR1 is SGHRS, CDR2 YFSETQ, per germline. This CDR3 contains 14 residues. The V segment lost 1 base and the J segment 5 bases; nucleotides outside the gene matches: 5. The CDR3 coding sequence is TGCGCCAGCAGCTTGCCAGGGGGCGTCGACGAGCAGTACTTC. It translates to CASSLPGGVDEQYF.